The next 22 T cell receptor beta chains were all read from a single sample in a study of human T cells and chemical hapten exposure. Time point of the sample: patch test 3, about 24 weeks after DPC sensitization. Documented treatment: therapeutic diphenylcyclopropenone sensitization with weekly scalp DPC. TCRdb independently ran MiXCR on the RACE reads; one entry per CDR3 protein. The data hold 210,000 or so distinct CDR3 sequences, with around 25% observed a single time. Sequencing was performed on whole blood, taken in connection with sensitization to the hapten diphenylcyclopropenone (DPC). The receptors were gathered from a middle-aged woman with alopecia areata. Some clones in this sample may be carry-over from other donors' samples.

The genes are TRBV4-2 and TRBJ2-5; 8 bases line up with TRBD2. The CDR3 covers 15 residues. Trimming at V came to 0 bases and at J to 1 base, leaving 1 base not matched to a gene. Per the germline V gene, CDR1 is LGHNA and CDR2 is YNFKEQ. CDR3 residues: CASSQDTSGQETQYF. The CDR3 nucleotides are TGTGCCAGCAGCCAAGATACTAGCGGCCAAGAGACCCAGTACTTC.

The chain is built from TRBV21-1 and TRBJ2-1; TRBD2 is taken as the D call from the table, unchecked against the DNA. TRBV21-1 counts as a pseudogene. The CDR3 contains 22 residues. The CDR3: CASSKGGGKTSGVSYSYNEQFF. The DNA of the CDR3 is TGTGCCAGCAGCAAAGGGGGGGGCAAGACTAGCGGGGTTTCGTACTCCTACAATGAGCAGTTCTTC.

This sequence joins TRBV29-1 and TRBJ1-4, with a weak D call TRBD1 (6 bases). Trimming stripped 4 bases from V and 3 bases from J, with 12 bases between. Germline CDR1 reads SQVTM; CDR2 reads ANQGSEA. The CDR3 loop spans 14 amino acids. The CDR3 bases are TGCAGCGTTGCCGGGGGCGTATCTAATGAAAAACTGTTTTTT. It is translated as CSVAGGVSNEKLFF.

This clonotype came up a few times. J is TRBJ2-3 and V is TRBV27; a weak D match, TRBD1 (6 bases). Germline CDR1 reads MNHEY; CDR2 reads SMNVEV (reference sequence). The V end lost 6 bases, the J end lost 5 bases, and 15 bases lay between the germline ends. This CDR3 has 14 amino acids. The CDR3 region is CASSQTGGGDTQYF. The CDR3, as DNA: TGTGCCAGCAGCCAGACAGGAGGAGGAGATACGCAGTATTTT.

V is TRBV7-2 and J is TRBJ2-1; the match to TRBD2 covers 8 bases. The CDR3 totals 14 residues. CDR1 and CDR2 (germline): SGHTA, FQGNSA. V trimming: 1 base; J trimming: 15 bases; junction bases outside the gene matches: 11. For the CDR3, the DNA is TGTGCCAGCAGCTTAGATCCCGCGGGGGGTCGTCGGTTCTTC. As protein: CASSLDPAGGRRFF. The variable domain in full, with the rest retrieved from reference TRBV7-2 and TRBJ2-1, is GAGVSQSPSNKVTEKGKDVELRCDPISGHTALYWYRQSLGQGLEFLIYFQGNSAPDKSGLPSDRFSAERTGGSVSTLTIQRTQQEDSAVYLCASSLDPAGGRRFFGPGTRLTVL.

In its sample, this clonotype was seen a few times. This rearrangement joins TRBV7-9 to TRBJ2-1, with TRBD1 matching 8 bases. The V gene's germline CDR1 is SEHNR and CDR2 FQNEAQ (reference sequence). This CDR3 is built from 12 residues. V was clipped by 5 bases and J by 6 bases; unmatched bases: 0. The CDR3 here is CASSQGANEQFF. CDR3 nucleotide sequence: TGTGCCAGCAGCCAGGGGGCCAATGAGCAGTTCTTC. The full variable domain, in which reference TRBV7-9 and TRBJ2-1 provide the parts outside the CDR3, is DTGVSQNPRHKITKRGQNVTFRCDPISEHNRLYWYRQTLGQGPEFLTYFQNEAQLEKSRLLSDRFSAERPKGSFSTLEIQRTEQGDSAMYLCASSQGANEQFFGPGTRLTVL.

In its sample, this clonotype was seen a few times. The chain joins TRBV5-1 to TRBJ1-2; D might be TRBD1 (6 bases). The CDR3 spans 12 residues. Germline V lookup: CDR1 SGHRS, CDR2 YFSETQ. The V end was cut by 2 bases, the J end by 8 bases, with 10 bases between. CDR3 nucleotide sequence: TGCGCCAGCAGCTTTAATGGACAGGGCTACACCTTC. This gives the protein CASSFNGQGYTF.

The chain employs TRBV2 and TRBJ2-5; tentative D call: TRBD1 (6 bases). CDR3 size: 13 residues. Germline-derived CDR1 and CDR2 are SNHLY and FYNNEI. Trimming cost V 6 bases and J 5 bases, with 13 bases left between them. The CDR3 region is CASRGAAPETQYF. CDR3 in DNA: TGTGCCAGCAGGGGGGCAGCGCCGGAGACCCAGTACTTC.

This clonotype was counted only a few times. The V gene is TRBV20-1, the J gene TRBJ1-2; no definite D call. Per the germline V gene, CDR1 is DFQATT and CDR2 is SNEGSKA (reference sequence). CDR3 size: 12 residues. V gave up 0 bases and J gave up 2 bases, with 4 bases separating them. The CDR3 reads CSARDLNYGYTF. The CDR3 coding sequence is TGCAGTGCTAGAGACTTAAACTATGGCTACACCTTC.

This clonotype has a count of ten or more. This CDR3 reads CASGTWADTQYF. The CDR3 bases are TGTGCCAGCGGAACATGGGCAGATACGCAGTATTTT. J is TRBJ2-3 and V is TRBV28; D not resolved. Trimming shortened V by 8 bases and J by 4 bases, and 10 bases separated the two germline ends. Germline CDR1 and CDR2: MDHEN and SYDVKM. The CDR3 consists of 12 residues.

The J gene is TRBJ2-1, the V gene TRBV6-2 or TRBV6-3, with 13 bases fitting TRBD2. The V gene's germline CDR1 is MNHEY and CDR2 SVGEGT. V was pared by 10 bases and J by 6 bases, with 3 bases of the junction left unmatched. This CDR3 has 13 amino acids. The CDR3 sequence is CAIRTSGSNEQFF. For the CDR3, the DNA is TGTGCCATCAGGACTAGCGGGAGCAATGAGCAGTTCTTC.

This clonotype has more than one count but fewer than ten. The chain employs TRBV6-6 and TRBJ2-7; 7 bases are a match to TRBD2. V dropped 2 bases and J dropped 2; count of bases not matched to a gene: 6. This CDR3 spans 15 amino acids. CDR1 is MNHNY, CDR2 SVGAGI, per germline (reference sequence). CDR3 bases: TGTGCCAGCAGTTACGGCGGGAGCTCCACCTACGAGCAGTACTTC. Translated: CASSYGGSSTYEQYF.

This clonotype was counted a few times. The genes are TRBV24-1 and TRBJ2-5, with TRBD1 matching over 9 bases. The CDR3 spans 15 residues. With 3 bases clipped from V and 5 bases from J, the junction kept 6 bases outside the gene matches. CDR1 KGHDR and CDR2 SFDVKD come from the germline V gene. CDR3 amino acids: CATSDGDRARETQYF. CDR3 nucleotides: TGTGCCACCAGTGATGGGGACAGGGCCCGGGAGACCCAGTACTTC.

This clonotype was seen many times. The V and J genes are TRBV6-2 or TRBV6-3 and TRBJ1-5; 9 bases are shared with TRBD1. V gave up 2 bases and J gave up 7 bases; unmatched junction bases: 12. The CDR3 consists of 17 residues. Germline CDR1 and CDR2: MNHEY and SVGEGT. CDR3 protein: CASSYTTPGTGKQPQHF. DNA of the CDR3: TGTGCCAGCAGTTACACCACTCCTGGGACAGGGAAACAGCCCCAGCATTTT.

The chain couples TRBV7-8 to TRBJ1-6; the D is unclear. The V gene lost 5 bases and the J gene lost 4 bases, with 6 bases spanning the gap. The CDR3 is made up of 13 amino acids. Germline CDR1 SGHVS, CDR2 FQNEAQ. The CDR3 is CASSLDYNSPLHF. The CDR3 nucleotides read TGTGCCAGCAGCCTTGATTATAATTCACCCCTCCACTTT.

The CDR3: CAITALTGKNYGYTF. In nucleotides, the CDR3 is TGTGCCATCACGGCCTTGACAGGGAAGAACTATGGCTACACCTTC. This chain joins TRBV7-6 and TRBJ1-2; 7 positions agree with TRBD1. CDR1 and CDR2 (germline): SGHVS, FNYEAQ. With 10 bases clipped from V and 2 bases from J, the junction kept 13 bases outside the gene matches. There are 15 residues in the CDR3.

At least ten counts were recorded for this clonotype. This rearrangement joins TRBV19 to TRBJ2-7, with D perhaps matching TRBD1 or TRBD2 (7 bases each). The CDR3 is 12 amino acids. The V gene's germline CDR1 is LNHDA and CDR2 SQIVND (reference sequence). Trimming pared 10 bases from V and 5 bases from J, leaving 15 bases between. The CDR3 spells CATRQGGHEQYF. The CDR3 DNA follows: TGTGCCACCCGTCAGGGGGGGCACGAGCAGTACTTC.

The chain links TRBV10-3 to TRBJ2-3; TRBD1 or TRBD2 may be the D gene (5 bases each). Germline CDR1 ENHRY, CDR2 SYGVKD. V was trimmed by 0 bases and J by 2 bases, leaving 12 bases between them. This CDR3 region has 16 residues. CDR3 in amino acids: CAISESRQGATDTQYF. CDR3 bases: TGTGCCATCAGTGAGTCCCGTCAGGGAGCCACAGATACGCAGTATTTT.

The chain links TRBV4-3 to TRBJ1-2, with D unclear. V lost 0 bases, J lost 6 bases, and 14 bases lay in between. This CDR3 is 15 amino acids long. The germline V gene has CDR1 LGHNA and CDR2 YSLEER. The DNA of the CDR3 is TGCGCCAGCAGCCAAGATCCACCGGTGGGTCATGGCTACACCTTC. Amino acids: CASSQDPPVGHGYTF.

V and J are TRBV4-3 and TRBJ2-1; TRBD2 aligns across 8 bases. The CDR3 is 16 residues long. Germline loops: CDR1 LGHNA, CDR2 YSLEER. Trimming removed 0 bases from V and 6 bases from J; junction bases left unmatched: 7. The CDR3 nucleotides are TGCGCCAGCAGCCAAGATCCACGGCGGGAGGCCAATGAGCAGTTCTTC. It translates to CASSQDPRREANEQFF.

This chain links TRBV12-3 or TRBV12-4 with TRBJ2-2; unclear D gene. The CDR3 runs 12 residues. Trimming removed 7 bases from V and 3 bases from J, with 6 bases in between. CDR3 sequence (DNA): TGTGCCAGCACCCCGTACACCGGGGAGCTGTTTTTT. This gives the protein CASTPYTGELFF.

The V call is TRBV28, the J call TRBJ2-2, with TRBD1 matching 7 bases. Germline CDR1 MDHEN, CDR2 SYDVKM. CDR3 length equals 12 residues. V was clipped by 6 bases and J by 8 bases; unmatched bases: 3. The DNA of the CDR3 is TGTGCCAGCAGCCAGGGACAGGGGGAGCTGTTTTTT. It yields the protein CASSQGQGELFF.